Listed here are 11 T cell receptor beta chains from one sample, sequenced in a study of T cell changes during pregnancy in multiple sclerosis. The protocol was immunoSEQ multiplex PCR, while the TCRdb copy is restricted to in-frame clones and leaves out a portion. Of some 60,000 clones listed, less than 95% were seen once; the top ten hold around 2.2%. The specimen was peripheral blood, collected in the first trimester of pregnancy. The receptor source for this set is a female donor in good health, enrolled as a control in a pregnancy study.

V and J are TRBV19 and TRBJ2-2, with TRBD2 matching over 10 bases. Germline V CDR1 and CDR2: LNHDA, SQIVND (reference sequence). CDR3 size: 17 residues. V dropped 4 bases and J dropped 3; count of bases not matched to a gene: 8. CDR3 nucleotides: TGTGCCAGTAGTACCCTATTAGCGGGAGGAGACACCGGGGAGCTGTTTTTT. Translation: CASSTLLAGGDTGELFF.

The chain recombines TRBV27 with TRBJ1-2; D gene unclear. Germline V CDR1 and CDR2: MNHEY, SMNVEV (reference sequence). V shed 10 bases and J shed 6 bases, with 15 bases lying between them. The CDR3 runs to 12 residues. CDR3 in amino acids: CATLSHSHGYTF. In nucleotides, the CDR3 is TGTGCCACTCTAAGTCACAGTCATGGCTACACCTTC.

This clone was observed a single time. The gene calls are TRBV6-4 and TRBJ2-2; maybe TRBD2 (5 bases). This CDR3 has 13 amino acids. Germline loops: CDR1 MRHNA, CDR2 SNTAGT. Trimming took 8 bases from V and 4 from J, leaving 11 bases between them. This CDR3 reads CASGWERTGELFF. In DNA, the CDR3 is TGTGCCAGCGGTTGGGAGCGCACCGGGGAGCTGTTTTTT.

The chain combines TRBV5-1 with TRBJ2-2; 14 nucleotides agree with TRBD2. The CDR3 loop spans 19 amino acids. V shed 5 bases, J shed 1 base, and the junction held 10 bases outside the gene matches. CDR1 and CDR2 from the germline V gene are SGHRS and YFSETQ. Written as DNA, the CDR3 is TGCGCCAGCAGTTTCGGACTAGCGGGAGGATTCTTGAACACCGGGGAGCTGTTTTTT. Amino acids: CASSFGLAGGFLNTGELFF. The entire variable domain, with the rest obtained from reference TRBV5-1 and TRBJ2-2, is as follows: KAGVTQTPRYLIKTRGQQVTLSCSPISGHRSVSWYQQTPGQGLQFLFEYFSETQRNKGNFPGRFSGRQFSNSRSEMNVSTLELGDSALYLCASSFGLAGGFLNTGELFFGEGSRLTVL.

CDR3: CASSLSDRGHTDTQYF. In DNA form, the CDR3 reads TGTGCCAGCAGCCTATCGGACAGGGGACACACAGATACGCAGTATTTT. This chain joins TRBV7-9 and TRBJ2-3, with TRBD1 matching 9 bases. This CDR3 comprises 16 residues. Trimming at V came to 5 bases and at J to 2 bases, leaving 8 bases not matched to a gene. The germline CDR1 and CDR2 sequences are SEHNR and FQNEAQ (reference sequence).

V and J are TRBV5-5 and TRBJ1-4; TRBD1 matches at 7 bases. Trimming at V came to 3 bases and at J to 0 bases, leaving 8 bases not matched to a gene. Germline V CDR1 and CDR2: SGHKS, YYEKEE (reference sequence). The CDR3 length is 17 residues. CDR3 loop: CASSWRQGLATNEKLFF. The DNA for the CDR3 is TGTGCCAGCAGCTGGAGACAGGGTCTTGCAACTAATGAAAAACTGTTTTTT.

This clone was observed once. The chain links TRBV12-2 to TRBJ2-7; the table's D call, TRBD2, has no DNA check behind it. TRBV12-2 represents a pseudogene. CDR3 length equals 14 residues. CDR3 in amino acids: CASRLGTNVYEQYF. CDR3 nucleotides: TGTGCAAGTCGCTTGGGGACTAATGTCTACGAGCAGTACTTC.

The gene calls are TRBV19 and TRBJ2-7; 8 bases are a match to TRBD1. Unmatched junction bases numbered 9, after V lost 8 bases and J lost 6 bases. From germline, CDR1 is LNHDA and CDR2 SQIVND (reference sequence). The CDR3 is 13 amino acids. DNA of the CDR3: TGTGCCAGTTCCAGCCGGGACAGGTCCGAGCAGTACTTC. It translates to CASSSRDRSEQYF.

V gene TRBV10-1 combines with J gene TRBJ2-1, with TRBD2 matching over 8 bases. The ends lost 6 bases at V and 5 bases at J; junction bases unmatched: 15. Germline-derived CDR1 and CDR2 are WNHNN and SYGVQD (reference sequence). The CDR3 contains 17 residues. Here the CDR3 reads CASSIKPGLVMDNEQFF. For the CDR3, the DNA is TGCGCCAGCAGCATAAAACCGGGACTAGTAATGGACAATGAGCAGTTCTTC.

This chain connects TRBV19 to TRBJ2-3, with D perhaps TRBD2 (6 bases). This CDR3 has 17 residues. Germline CDR1 LNHDA, CDR2 SQIVND (reference sequence). Trimming pared 4 bases from V and 10 bases from J, leaving 27 bases between. CDR3 protein: CASSTGLPVQPSLAQYF. The CDR3 region has the DNA TGTGCCAGTAGTACCGGACTACCAGTCCAGCCCTCCCTTGCGCAGTATTTT.

The V call is TRBV4-1, the J call TRBJ2-1; possible D gene TRBD2, 6 bases. V was pared by 4 bases and J by 6 bases, with 13 bases between. The CDR3 covers 14 residues. Germline CDR1 reads MGHRA; CDR2 reads YSYEKL. The CDR3 protein is CASSPRLGPNEQFF. Here the CDR3 DNA reads TGCGCCAGCAGCCCCAGACTAGGGCCCAATGAGCAGTTCTTC.